Listed here are 20 T cell receptor beta chains from one sample, sequenced in a study of T-cell reconstitution after alpha-beta-depleted transplantation in children. As it was prepared, the TCRbeta library received unique molecular identifiers. TCRdb passed the PCR reads through MiXCR, listing each CDR3 protein once. The table shows roughly 670,000 distinct CDR3 sequences, with about an eighth occurring only once. Here the sequenced sample was PBMCs, taken before TCRalphabeta/CD19-depleted stem cell transplant. The receptors derive from a girl aged 2 to 9 with congenital amegakaryocytic thrombocytopenia, due to receive a stem cell transplant.

This clonotype appeared many times. This chain links TRBV6-1 with TRBJ1-3; D call uncertain. The CDR3 totals 13 residues. The V and J ends lost 7 bases and 0 bases respectively, with 7 bases between them. CDR1 MNHNS and CDR2 SASEGT come from the germline V gene. The CDR3: CASKMTSGNTIYF. Written as DNA, the CDR3 is TGTGCCAGCAAGATGACCTCTGGAAACACCATATATTTT.

Ten or more counts support this clonotype. This sequence joins TRBV12-3 or TRBV12-4 and TRBJ2-2, with 7 bases that match TRBD1. The CDR3 runs to 14 residues. The ends lost 8 bases at V and 1 base at J; junction bases unmatched: 4. The CDR3 region is CASGQAQNTGELFF. As DNA, the CDR3 is TGTGCCAGCGGACAGGCGCAGAACACCGGGGAGCTGTTTTTT.

The chain carries TRBV29-1 and TRBJ1-2, with unresolved D. Germline V CDR1 and CDR2: SQVTM, ANQGSEA. This CDR3 has 16 amino acids. Trimming took off 4 bases at V and 0 bases at J, with 18 bases between the two ends. The CDR3 DNA reads TGCAGCGTTGTAGTCAGAGGTCCGCGAGCTAACTATGGCTACACCTTC. This sequence encodes CSVVVRGPRANYGYTF.

This clonotype was counted many times. The rearrangement links TRBV7-9 to TRBJ1-3; D uncertain. V lost 3 bases and J 4 bases, leaving 10 bases between the germline ends. Germline loops: CDR1 SEHNR, CDR2 FQNEAQ (reference sequence). This CDR3 comprises 14 residues. This CDR3 reads CASSFTGGGNTIYF. The CDR3 nucleotides are TGTGCCAGCAGCTTCACGGGAGGGGGAAACACCATATATTTT. Looking up the rest from reference TRBV7-9 and TRBJ1-3 gives the full variable domain: DTGVSQNPRHKITKRGQNVTFRCDPISEHNRLYWYRQTLGQGPEFLTYFQNEAQLEKSRLLSDRFSAERPKGSFSTLEIQRTEQGDSAMYLCASSFTGGGNTIYFGEGSWLTVV.

The J gene is TRBJ2-1, the V gene TRBV12-3 or TRBV12-4; D unclear. The J call may be in error: the DNA end matches TRBJ2-5 better. The CDR3 is 15 amino acids. This CDR3 reads CASSLPQEQQETQYF. CDR3 coding DNA: TGTGCCAGCAGCCTCCCCCAAGAACAACAAGAGACCCAGTACTTC.

There are many counts of this clonotype. This chain joins TRBV29-1 and TRBJ2-1; D ambiguous. The length of the CDR3 is 14 residues. The germline V gene has CDR1 SQVTM and CDR2 ANQGSEA. V shed 8 bases and J shed 2 bases, with 16 bases lying between them. The DNA for the CDR3 is TGCAGCTCCAACGTCGGGCAAACCTACAATGAGCAGTTCTTC. Amino acid sequence: CSSNVGQTYNEQFF.

The V gene is TRBV7-3, the J gene TRBJ2-2, with D unclear. The CDR3 loop spans 15 amino acids. Trimming removed 5 bases at V and 7 bases at J, with 17 bases between. The germline gives CDR1 SGHTA, CDR2 FQGTGA. This CDR3 is CASSPEHLASGELFF. The CDR3 coding sequence is TGTGCCAGCAGCCCCGAGCACCTGGCGAGCGGGGAGCTGTTTTTT.

V usage is TRBV29-1 and J usage is TRBJ2-7; either TRBD1 or TRBD2 may fit D (5 bases each). Trimming shortened V by 0 bases and J by 4 bases, and 13 bases separated the two germline ends. Per germline, CDR1 SQVTM and CDR2 ANQGSEA. The CDR3 is made up of 14 amino acids. The CDR3 DNA is TGCAGCGTTGAAGATTGGGGGAACCCATACGAGCAGTACTTC. This encodes CSVEDWGNPYEQYF.

This clonotype has at least ten counts. The chain joins TRBV5-1 to TRBJ1-2, with no clear D. The CDR3 covers 16 residues. Germline V gives CDR1 SGHRS, CDR2 YFSETQ. Trimming cost V 4 bases and J 4 bases, with 20 bases left between them. CDR3 sequence: CASSPSGQRPTYGYTF. The CDR3 coding sequence is TGCGCCAGCAGCCCGTCTGGTCAACGACCGACCTATGGCTACACCTTC.

The chain uses TRBV30 and TRBJ2-3, with TRBD2 matching 7 bases. The CDR3 is 17 residues long. V lost 0 bases to trimming and J lost 3 bases; unmatched junction nucleotides: 12. The germline V gene has CDR1 GTSNPN and CDR2 SVGIG (reference sequence). CDR3 bases: TGTGCCTGGAGTGTACAGTCTCATCCGGGAGGTACAGATACGCAGTATTTT. Translating it yields CAWSVQSHPGGTDTQYF. Drawing the rest from reference TRBV30 and TRBJ2-3, the complete variable domain is SQTIHQWPATLVQPVGSPLSLECTVEGTSNPNLYWYRQAAGRGLQLLFYSVGIGQISSEVPQNLSASRPQDRQFILSSKKLLLSDSGFYLCAWSVQSHPGGTDTQYFGPGTRLTVL.

This clonotype was detected only a few times. This rearrangement joins TRBV7-2 to TRBJ2-3; TRBD1 is a possible D gene (5 bases). Trimming removed 5 bases from V and 5 bases from J, with 20 bases in between. Per the germline V gene, CDR1 is SGHTA and CDR2 is FQGNSA. This CDR3 comprises 16 residues. The CDR3 nucleotides read TGTGCCAGCAGCCGCCCTAAGGCGCAGGGTTTAGATACGCAGTATTTT. This translates into CASSRPKAQGLDTQYF.

This clonotype came up many times. This chain connects TRBV5-1 to TRBJ2-7; tentatively, D is TRBD1 (5 bases). The CDR3 extends over 14 amino acids. In germline, CDR1 is SGHRS, CDR2 YFSETQ. The V end lost 2 bases, the J end lost 6 bases, and 15 bases lay between the germline ends. CDR3 loop: CASSFSQGTSEQYF. DNA of the CDR3: TGCGCCAGCAGCTTTAGTCAGGGTACATCCGAGCAGTACTTC.

This chain connects TRBV10-3 to TRBJ1-2; D gene unclear. Trimming removed 6 bases from V and 6 bases from J, with 17 bases in between. Per the germline V gene, CDR1 is ENHRY and CDR2 is SYGVKD. CDR3 size: 14 residues. The CDR3 region is CAIRIGGGEDGYTF. In DNA, the CDR3 is TGTGCCATCAGGATAGGTGGTGGCGAGGATGGCTACACCTTC.

There are many counts of this clonotype. The chain uses TRBV10-2 and TRBJ2-7; 8 positions match TRBD2. Trimming at V came to 6 bases and at J to 5 bases, leaving 9 bases not matched to a gene. The CDR3 is 14 amino acids. CDR1 and CDR2 from the germline V gene are WSHSY and SAAADI. CDR3 residues: CASRLIAGIDEQYF. DNA of the CDR3: TGCGCCAGCAGACTTATAGCGGGGATAGACGAGCAGTACTTC.

This clonotype has just a few counts. V is TRBV27 and J is TRBJ2-1, with D possibly matching TRBD1 (5 bases). There are 17 residues in the CDR3. CDR1 is MNHEY, CDR2 SMNVEV, per germline (reference sequence). The V end was cut by 5 bases, the J end by 4 bases, with 21 bases between. This CDR3 is CASSRAQGHYLYNEQFF. In DNA form, the CDR3 reads TGTGCCAGCAGTCGCGCTCAGGGTCACTACCTTTACAATGAGCAGTTCTTC.

In the case of this clonotype: With a much larger clone just one base away, this may be a read error. The rearrangement joins TRBV20-1 to TRBJ2-6, with D perhaps assigned TRBD1 or TRBD2 (5 bases each). Germline CDR1 DFQATT, CDR2 SNEGSKA (reference sequence). There are 17 residues in the CDR3. CDR3 sequence (DNA): TGCAGTGCTAGAGATCTAGCAGAACACTCTGGGGCCAACGTCCTGGCTTTC. Residues: CSARDLAEHSGANVLAF.

This clonotype was seen only a few times. The chain uses TRBV14 and TRBJ2-7, with TRBD2 matching over 9 bases. V lost 4 bases and J lost 4; bases outside the gene matches: 11. CDR3 length: 16 amino acids. Germline values: CDR1 SGHDN, CDR2 FVKESK. The CDR3 loop is CASSPTASGTIYEQYF. CDR3 sequence (DNA): TGTGCCAGCAGCCCGACGGCTAGCGGGACAATATACGAGCAGTACTTC.

There are many counts of this clonotype. This chain links TRBV10-3 with TRBJ1-6; D remains unclear. CDR1 is ENHRY, CDR2 SYGVKD, per germline. The CDR3 is 13 residues long. V was clipped by 6 bases and J by 11 bases, with 14 bases between them. The CDR3 coding sequence is TGTGCCATCAGGGGAGGAAAATTGGCACCCCTCCACTTT. As protein: CAIRGGKLAPLHF.

The CDR3 sequence is CAWSEGTGINNEQFF. The CDR3 DNA follows: TGTGCCTGGAGTGAGGGGACAGGGATCAACAATGAGCAGTTCTTC. The V call is TRBV30, the J call TRBJ2-1; 9 positions agree with TRBD1. V shed 1 base and J 5 bases; nucleotides not matched to a gene: 6. CDR1 is GTSNPN and CDR2 is SVGIG in the germline V gene (reference sequence). There are 15 residues in the CDR3.

This clonotype turned up a few times. The gene calls are TRBV4-2 and TRBJ2-3; 14 bases are shared with TRBD2. The CDR3 covers 22 residues. The V and J ends lost 4 bases and 0 bases, in that order; junction bases with no gene match: 18. CDR1 is LGHNA, CDR2 YNFKEQ, per germline. CDR3 amino acids: CASSPRGLAGGQTRISTDTQYF. The CDR3 DNA sequence: TGTGCCAGCAGCCCCCGAGGACTAGCGGGAGGCCAAACGAGAATCAGCACAGATACGCAGTATTTT.